This passage covers 25 T cell receptor beta chains from one sample sequenced in a study of control samples from healthy donors and cancer patients. Some clones are missing from TCRdb's copy, which holds only in-frame ones; the method was immunoSEQ multiplex PCR. The repertoire holds roughly 120,000 clones, with just over 90% as singletons. What was sequenced was blood. The receptors were gathered from a woman aged 18-35 years in good health.

V gene TRBV18 combines with J gene TRBJ1-1; weak D call: TRBD1 (6 bases). The CDR3 totals 16 residues. V was clipped by 0 bases and J by 1 base, with 12 bases between them. Germline CDR1 KGHSH, CDR2 LQKENI. CDR3 residues: CASSPPMGRGNTEAFF. The CDR3 DNA is TGTGCCAGCTCACCACCGATGGGCAGGGGGAACACTGAAGCTTTCTTT.

The chain uses TRBV4-3 and TRBJ2-5; TRBD1 agrees at 10 bases. CDR3 length: 15 amino acids. V shed 3 bases, J shed 4 bases, and the junction held 5 bases outside the gene matches. Germline-derived CDR1 and CDR2 are LGHNA and YSLEER. In DNA form, the CDR3 reads TGCGCCAGCAGCCAGCGCTGGACAGGGGGAGAGACCCAGTACTTC. Protein sequence: CASSQRWTGGETQYF.

The chain has TRBV7-2 and TRBJ2-2; D is perhaps TRBD2 (5 bases). Looked up from germline, CDR1 is SGHTA and CDR2 is FQGNSA. The CDR3 contains 15 residues. Trimming stripped 5 bases from V and 0 bases from J, with 10 bases between. The DNA for the CDR3 is TGTGCCAGCAGCCCCGGGGTGGCGAACACCGGGGAGCTGTTTTTT. This sequence encodes CASSPGVANTGELFF.

This CDR3 is CASSLGLTGPKGAFF. CDR3 nucleotide sequence: TGTGCCAGCAGCTTAGGGCTCACAGGCCCCAAGGGGGCTTTCTTT. This chain joins TRBV11-2 and TRBJ1-1, with D possibly matching TRBD1 (5 bases). Germline loops: CDR1 SGHAT, CDR2 FQNNGV. Between the trimmed V and J ends, which lost 1 base and 11 bases, there was a span of 20 bases. The CDR3 is 15 residues long.

The chain recombines TRBV10-2 with TRBJ1-2; TRBD1 matches at 8 bases. The CDR3 has 15 residues. V was clipped by 5 bases and J by 0 bases; unmatched bases: 5. Per the germline V gene, CDR1 is WSHSY and CDR2 is SAAADI. CDR3 residues: CASSPDRGANYGYTF. The CDR3, as DNA: TGCGCCAGCAGTCCTGACAGGGGCGCTAACTATGGCTACACCTTC.

This rearrangement joins TRBV29-1 to TRBJ2-2, with 7 positions matching TRBD2. The CDR3 covers 14 residues. Germline V gives CDR1 SQVTM, CDR2 ANQGSEA. The ends lost 4 bases at V and 6 bases at J; junction bases unmatched: 8. The CDR3 sequence: CSVGRVAGAGELFF. CDR3 nucleotides: TGCAGCGTTGGAAGGGTAGCGGGTGCCGGGGAGCTGTTTTTT.

The V call is TRBV7-6, the J call TRBJ2-2; D not resolved. V lost 6 bases and J lost 7, with 6 bases in between. The germline V gene encodes CDR1 SGHVS and CDR2 FNYEAQ. The CDR3 runs to 11 residues. CDR3 bases: TGTGCCAGCAGGGAGAGCGGGGAGCTGTTTTTT. This translates into CASRESGELFF.

This rearrangement joins TRBV11-2 to TRBJ1-4; D is perhaps TRBD1 (5 bases). CDR1 and CDR2 (germline): SGHAT, FQNNGV. This CDR3 is 15 amino acids long. V was trimmed by 5 bases and J by 4 bases, leaving 14 bases between them. The CDR3 region has the DNA TGTGCCAGCAGCCCCAACCGGGGGAATAATGAAAAACTGTTTTTT. Translating it yields CASSPNRGNNEKLFF. The whole variable domain, remainder taken from reference TRBV11-2 and TRBJ1-4, is EAGVAQSPRYKIIEKRQSVAFWCNPISGHATLYWYQQILGQGPKLLIQFQNNGVVDDSQLPKDRFSAERLKGVDSTLKIQPAKLEDSAVYLCASSPNRGNNEKLFFGSGTQLSVL.

The chain links TRBV5-4 to TRBJ2-1, with TRBD2 matching over 7 bases. Trimming at V came to 2 bases and at J to 9 bases, leaving 11 bases not matched to a gene. The germline V gene encodes CDR1 SGHNT and CDR2 YYREEE (reference sequence). The CDR3 runs to 15 residues. CDR3 DNA: TGTGCCAGCAGCTTCTCACCGGGGGGAGGGAGTGAGCAGTTCTTC. This encodes CASSFSPGGGSEQFF.

This sequence joins TRBV5-4 and TRBJ1-4, with 8 bases identical to TRBD1. The V segment lost 0 bases and the J segment 4 bases; nucleotides outside the gene matches: 5. The CDR3 covers 16 residues. Germline values: CDR1 SGHNT, CDR2 YYREEE (reference sequence). This CDR3 reads CASSLGQGSRNEKLFF. The CDR3 DNA is TGTGCCAGCAGCTTGGGACAGGGGTCCCGTAATGAAAAACTGTTTTTT.

This chain links TRBV4-3 with TRBJ2-1; 10 bases align to TRBD2. Trimming at V came to 4 bases and at J to 1 base, leaving 13 bases not matched to a gene. This CDR3 region has 19 residues. Germline-derived CDR1 and CDR2 are LGHNA and YSLEER. The CDR3 nucleotides read TGCGCCAGCAGCCGGGCTGGCGTAGCGGGAGGTTTGTCCTACAATGAGCAGTTCTTC. It codes for CASSRAGVAGGLSYNEQFF.

The V call is TRBV19, the J call TRBJ2-1; TRBD1 matches 12 bases. This CDR3 has 20 amino acids. J was trimmed by 1 base and V by 2 bases; bases with no gene match: 12. CDR1 and CDR2 (germline): LNHDA, SQIVND (reference sequence). For the CDR3, the DNA is TGTGCCAGTAGTATATCCCGGGACAGGGGGCGGGTTTGGTCCTACAATGAGCAGTTCTTC. It specifies CASSISRDRGRVWSYNEQFF.

This clone was seen a single time. The V gene is TRBV12-3 or TRBV12-4, the J gene TRBJ1-1; TRBD1 aligns across 7 bases. The trim removed 3 bases at V and 9 bases at J, leaving 7 bases unmatched. The CDR3 has 13 amino acids. For the CDR3, the DNA is TGTGCCAGCAGTTTGGGGGACAGCGTTAAAGCTTTCTTT. The encoded protein is CASSLGDSVKAFF.

This chain uses TRBV3-1 (or the pseudogene TRBV3-2) with TRBJ1-2; 8 positions agree with TRBD1. CDR3 length equals 22 residues. Germline CDR1 reads LGHDT; CDR2 reads YNNKEL (reference sequence). J gave up 0 bases and V 5 bases, and 26 bases lay outside the gene matches. The CDR3 spells CASSSLTIKVRDRLNPNYGYTF. The CDR3 DNA reads TGTGCCAGCAGCTCGTTGACTATAAAGGTACGGGACAGGTTAAACCCTAACTATGGCTACACCTTC.

The chain recombines TRBV27 with TRBJ1-5; D is ambiguous. CDR3 size: 15 residues. Trimming took 4 bases from V and 2 from J, leaving 12 bases between them. Looked up from germline, CDR1 is MNHEY and CDR2 is SMNVEV (reference sequence). DNA for the CDR3: TGTGCCAGCAGTTCGAAGGGCATAGGCAATCAGCCCCAGCATTTT. As protein: CASSSKGIGNQPQHF.

The chain couples TRBV28 to TRBJ2-1; 8 bases are a match to TRBD1. The CDR3 consists of 15 residues. J was trimmed by 1 base and V by 4 bases; bases with no gene match: 3. Looked up from germline, CDR1 is MDHEN and CDR2 is SYDVKM. The CDR3 here is CASSSDRVSYNEQFF. CDR3 nucleotides: TGTGCCAGCAGTTCGGACAGGGTATCCTACAATGAGCAGTTCTTC.

The chain uses TRBV6-5 and TRBJ2-3; D unclear. Germline V CDR1 and CDR2: MNHEY, SVGAGI. Trimming removed 4 bases from V and 0 bases from J, with 14 bases in between. This CDR3 region has 16 residues. CDR3 sequence reads: CASSSLSFGSTDTQYF. CDR3 in DNA: TGTGCCAGCAGTTCTCTCTCTTTCGGAAGCACAGATACGCAGTATTTT.

This chain uses TRBV2 with TRBJ1-2; 9 nucleotides line up with TRBD1. Trimming at V came to 3 bases and at J to 7 bases, leaving 9 bases not matched to a gene. The CDR3 extends over 15 amino acids. The germline CDR1 and CDR2 sequences are SNHLY and FYNNEI. The CDR3 region has the DNA TGTGCCAGCAGTGAGGAACAGGGGGCGAGAAGTGGCTACACCTTC. It codes for CASSEEQGARSGYTF.

V usage is TRBV3-1 (or the pseudogene TRBV3-2) and J usage is TRBJ2-5; the match to TRBD2 covers 13 bases. The CDR3 sequence is 14 residues long. CDR1 is LGHDT, CDR2 YNNKEL, per germline (reference sequence). V gave up 5 bases and J gave up 9 bases; unmatched junction bases: 6. For the CDR3, the DNA is TGTGCCAGCAGCTCAAGACTAGCGGGGGGTCCCCAGTACTTC. Protein sequence: CASSSRLAGGPQYF.

The V call is TRBV21-1, the J call TRBJ1-2; the table's TRBD1 call for D was not verified on the DNA. TRBV21-1 is a pseudogene segment. The CDR3 extends over 17 amino acids. This chain's CDR3 is CASSKATGEEDNYGYTF. The CDR3 DNA reads TGTGCCAGCAGCAAAGCGACAGGGGAAGAGGATAACTATGGCTACACCTTC.

The rearrangement uses TRBV5-1 and TRBJ2-3; possible D gene TRBD2, 6 bases. Germline assignment: CDR1 SGHRS and CDR2 YFSETQ. The CDR3 runs 14 residues. Trimming cost V 3 bases and J 2 bases, with 10 bases left between them. DNA for the CDR3: TGCGCCAGCAGCTCGACTAGAGCCACAGATACGCAGTATTTT. Translated, it gives CASSSTRATDTQYF.

This chain connects TRBV19 to TRBJ1-5; 7 bases map to TRBD1. This CDR3 has 11 residues. The ends lost 6 bases at V and 7 bases at J; junction bases unmatched: 0. The germline gives CDR1 LNHDA, CDR2 SQIVND (reference sequence). CDR3 loop: CASRDRQPQHF. CDR3 in DNA: TGTGCCAGTAGGGACAGGCAGCCCCAGCATTTT.

The chain links TRBV4-2 to TRBJ2-3; D possibly corresponds to TRBD2 (6 bases). CDR1 and CDR2 from the germline V gene are LGHNA and YNFKEQ. This CDR3 region has 17 residues. V was trimmed by 2 bases and J by 2 bases, leaving 17 bases between them. CDR3 in amino acids: CASSQSSRGKNTDTQYF. The CDR3 coding sequence is TGTGCCAGCAGCCAAAGTTCTCGCGGGAAGAACACAGATACGCAGTATTTT.

The chain recombines TRBV6-2 or TRBV6-3 with TRBJ1-1; perhaps TRBD1 as D (5 bases). Per germline, CDR1 MNHEY and CDR2 SVGEGT. This CDR3 has 16 amino acids. V was pared by 5 bases and J by 4 bases, with 20 bases between. The CDR3 DNA sequence: TGTGCCAGCAGTCATAAATCGGGGGGGATTCGCACTGAAGCTTTCTTT. Translation gives CASSHKSGGIRTEAFF.

This clone was recorded only once. The chain carries TRBV27 and TRBJ2-5; TRBD2 agrees at 7 bases. CDR3 length: 14 amino acids. V shed 8 bases and J 1 base; nucleotides not matched to a gene: 7. CDR1 is MNHEY and CDR2 is SMNVEV in the germline V gene (reference sequence). The CDR3, as DNA: TGTGCCAGCGGGTGGTGGGGGGGCCAAGAGACCCAGTACTTC. Translated, it gives CASGWWGGQETQYF.